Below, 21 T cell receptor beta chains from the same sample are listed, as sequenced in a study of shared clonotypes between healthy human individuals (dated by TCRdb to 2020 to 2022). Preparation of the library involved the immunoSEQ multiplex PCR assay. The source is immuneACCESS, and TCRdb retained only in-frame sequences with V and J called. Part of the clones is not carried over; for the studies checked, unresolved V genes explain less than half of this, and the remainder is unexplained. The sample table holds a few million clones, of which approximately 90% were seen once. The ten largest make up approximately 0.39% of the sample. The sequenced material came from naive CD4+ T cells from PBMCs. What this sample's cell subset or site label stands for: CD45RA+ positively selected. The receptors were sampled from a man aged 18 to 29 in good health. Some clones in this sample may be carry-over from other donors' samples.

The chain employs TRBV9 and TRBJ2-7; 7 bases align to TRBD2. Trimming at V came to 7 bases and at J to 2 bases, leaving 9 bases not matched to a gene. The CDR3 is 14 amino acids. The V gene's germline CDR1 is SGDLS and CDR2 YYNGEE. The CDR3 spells CASSPLAGTYEQYF. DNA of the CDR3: TGTGCCAGCTCCCCCTTAGCGGGTACCTACGAGCAGTACTTC.

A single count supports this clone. CDR3 bases: TGTGCCAGCAGCCGTATAGGGACTAGCGGGAGGAGGAGCACAGATACGCAGTATTTT. This encodes CASSRIGTSGRRSTDTQYF. J is TRBJ2-3 and V is TRBV5-6, with TRBD2 matching 15 bases. The V gene end was trimmed by 4 bases and the J gene end by 0 bases; junction bases not matched to a gene: 9. Germline CDR1 SGHDT, CDR2 YYEEEE. This CDR3 is built from 19 residues.

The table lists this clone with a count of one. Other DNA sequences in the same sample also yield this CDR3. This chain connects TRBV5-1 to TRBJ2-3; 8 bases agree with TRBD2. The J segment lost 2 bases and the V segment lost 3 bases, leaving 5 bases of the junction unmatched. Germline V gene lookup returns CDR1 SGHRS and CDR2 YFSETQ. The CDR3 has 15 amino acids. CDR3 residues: CASSSLAGSTDTQYF. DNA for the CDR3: TGCGCCAGCAGCTCATTAGCGGGATCCACAGATACGCAGTATTTT.

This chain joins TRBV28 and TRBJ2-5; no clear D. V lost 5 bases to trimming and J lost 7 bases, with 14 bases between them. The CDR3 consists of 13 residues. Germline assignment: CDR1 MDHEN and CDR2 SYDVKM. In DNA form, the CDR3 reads TGTGCCAGCAGTAACACAGCCAAGAGGACCCAGTACTTC. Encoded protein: CASSNTAKRTQYF.

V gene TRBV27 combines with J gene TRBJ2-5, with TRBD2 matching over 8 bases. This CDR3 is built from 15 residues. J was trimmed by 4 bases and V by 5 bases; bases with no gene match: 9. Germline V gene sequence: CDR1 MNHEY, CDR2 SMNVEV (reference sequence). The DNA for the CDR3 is TGTGCCAGCAGTGCCAGTGCGGGGGGACGAGAGACCCAGTACTTC. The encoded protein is CASSASAGGRETQYF.

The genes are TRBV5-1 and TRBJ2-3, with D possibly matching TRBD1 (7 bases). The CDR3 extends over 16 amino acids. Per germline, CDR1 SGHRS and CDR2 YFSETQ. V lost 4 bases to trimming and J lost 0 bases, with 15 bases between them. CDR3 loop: CASSTQTGRSTDTQYF. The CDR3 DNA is TGCGCCAGCAGCACCCAGACAGGGAGGAGCACAGATACGCAGTATTTT.

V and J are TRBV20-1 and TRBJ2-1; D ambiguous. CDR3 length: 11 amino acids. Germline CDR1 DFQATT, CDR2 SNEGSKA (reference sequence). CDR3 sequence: CSPRHYNEQFF. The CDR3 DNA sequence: TGCAGCCCGAGGCACTACAATGAGCAGTTCTTC.

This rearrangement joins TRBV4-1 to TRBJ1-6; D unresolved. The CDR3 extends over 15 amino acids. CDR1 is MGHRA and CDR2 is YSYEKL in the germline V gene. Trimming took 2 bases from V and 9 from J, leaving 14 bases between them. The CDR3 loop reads CASSQTQWPISPLHF. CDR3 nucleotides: TGCGCCAGCAGCCAAACACAGTGGCCTATTTCACCCCTCCACTTT.

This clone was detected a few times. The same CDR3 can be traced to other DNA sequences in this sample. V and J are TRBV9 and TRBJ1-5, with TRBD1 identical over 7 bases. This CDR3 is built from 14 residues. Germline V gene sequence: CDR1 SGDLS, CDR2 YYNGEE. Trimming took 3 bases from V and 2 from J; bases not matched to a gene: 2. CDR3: CASSGTGGNQPQHF. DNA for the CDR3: TGTGCCAGCAGCGGCACAGGGGGCAATCAGCCCCAGCATTTT.

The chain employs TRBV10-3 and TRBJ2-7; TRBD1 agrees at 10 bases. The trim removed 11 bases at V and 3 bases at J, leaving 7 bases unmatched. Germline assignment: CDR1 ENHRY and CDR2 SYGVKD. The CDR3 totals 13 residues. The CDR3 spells CAVRQGADYEQYF. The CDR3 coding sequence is TGTGCCGTAAGACAGGGGGCTGACTACGAGCAGTACTTC.

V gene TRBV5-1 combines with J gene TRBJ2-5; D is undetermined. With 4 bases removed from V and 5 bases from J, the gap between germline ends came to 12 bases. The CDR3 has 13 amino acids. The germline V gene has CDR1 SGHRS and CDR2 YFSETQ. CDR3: CASSASPSETQYF. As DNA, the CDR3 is TGCGCCAGCAGCGCATCCCCCTCCGAGACCCAGTACTTC.

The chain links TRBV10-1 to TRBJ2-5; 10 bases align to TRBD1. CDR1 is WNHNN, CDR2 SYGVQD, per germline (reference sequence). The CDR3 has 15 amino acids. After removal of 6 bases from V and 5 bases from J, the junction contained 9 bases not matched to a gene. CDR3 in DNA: TGCGCCAGCAGCAAGGACAGGGGGTACGTGGAGACCCAGTACTTC. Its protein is CASSKDRGYVETQYF.

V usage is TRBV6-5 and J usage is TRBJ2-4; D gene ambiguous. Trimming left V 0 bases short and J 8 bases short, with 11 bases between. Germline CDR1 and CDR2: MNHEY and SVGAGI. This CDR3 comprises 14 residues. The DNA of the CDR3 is TGTGCCAGCAGTTACTCGGCGGCTAGTTACATTCAGTACTTC. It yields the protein CASSYSAASYIQYF.

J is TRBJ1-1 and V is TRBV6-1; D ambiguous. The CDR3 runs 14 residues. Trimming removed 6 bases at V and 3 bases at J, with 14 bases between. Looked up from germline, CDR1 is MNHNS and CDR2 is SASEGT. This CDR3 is CASSRPDRDTEAFF. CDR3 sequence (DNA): TGTGCCAGCAGCCGCCCGGACCGAGACACTGAAGCTTTCTTT.

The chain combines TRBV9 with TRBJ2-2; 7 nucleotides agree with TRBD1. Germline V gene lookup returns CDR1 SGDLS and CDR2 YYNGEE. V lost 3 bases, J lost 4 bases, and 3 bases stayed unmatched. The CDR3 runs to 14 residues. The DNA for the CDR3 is TGTGCCAGCAGCGACAGGGGTCGCACCGGGGAGCTGTTTTTT. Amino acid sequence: CASSDRGRTGELFF. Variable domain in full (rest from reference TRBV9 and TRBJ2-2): DSGVTQTPKHLITATGQRVTLRCSPRSGDLSVYWYQQSLDQGLQFLIQYYNGEERAKGNILERFSAQQFPDLHSELNLSSLELGDSALYFCASSDRGRTGELFFGEGSRLTVL.

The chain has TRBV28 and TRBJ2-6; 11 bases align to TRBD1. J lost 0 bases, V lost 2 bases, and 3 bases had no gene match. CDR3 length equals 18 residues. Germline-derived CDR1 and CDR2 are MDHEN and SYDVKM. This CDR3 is CASSLIGTGGSGANVLTF. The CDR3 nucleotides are TGTGCCAGCAGTTTAATTGGGACAGGGGGCTCTGGGGCCAACGTCCTGACTTTC.

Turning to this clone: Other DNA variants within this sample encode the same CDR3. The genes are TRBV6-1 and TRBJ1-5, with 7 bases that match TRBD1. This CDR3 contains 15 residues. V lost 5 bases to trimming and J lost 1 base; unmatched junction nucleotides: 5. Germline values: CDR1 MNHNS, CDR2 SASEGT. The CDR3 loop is CASSRQGVSNQPQHF. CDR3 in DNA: TGTGCCAGCAGTAGACAGGGCGTAAGCAATCAGCCCCAGCATTTT.

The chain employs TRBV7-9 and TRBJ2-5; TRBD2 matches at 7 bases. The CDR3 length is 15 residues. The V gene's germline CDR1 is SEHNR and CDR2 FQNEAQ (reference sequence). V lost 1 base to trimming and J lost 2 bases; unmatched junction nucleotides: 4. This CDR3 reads CASSLGTRVQETQYF. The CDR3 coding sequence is TGTGCCAGCAGCTTAGGGACTAGAGTTCAAGAGACCCAGTACTTC.

In DNA, the CDR3 is TGTGCCAGCAGTCAGGCTAGCGGGTATACAGATACGCAGTATTTT. Translated, it gives CASSQASGYTDTQYF. The chain is built from TRBV28 and TRBJ2-3, with TRBD2 matching over 8 bases. CDR1 is MDHEN, CDR2 SYDVKM, per germline. V trimming: 5 bases; J trimming: 3 bases; junction bases outside the gene matches: 7. There are 15 residues in the CDR3.

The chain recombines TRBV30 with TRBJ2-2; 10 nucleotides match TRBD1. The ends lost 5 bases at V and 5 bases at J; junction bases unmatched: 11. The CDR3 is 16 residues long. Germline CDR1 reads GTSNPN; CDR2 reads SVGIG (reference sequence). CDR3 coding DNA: TGTGCCTGGGGCCGAACCGGGACAGGGGAGACCGGGGAGCTGTTTTTT. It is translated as CAWGRTGTGETGELFF.

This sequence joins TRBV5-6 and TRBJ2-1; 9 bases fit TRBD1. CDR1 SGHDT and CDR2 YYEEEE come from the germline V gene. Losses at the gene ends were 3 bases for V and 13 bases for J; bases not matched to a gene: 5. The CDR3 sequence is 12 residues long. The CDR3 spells CASSWGTGLQFF. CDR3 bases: TGTGCCAGCAGCTGGGGGACAGGGCTTCAGTTCTTC.